These 8 T cell receptor beta chains share one sample of origin, sequenced in a study of T-cell reconstitution after alpha-beta-depleted transplantation in children. Construction of the TCRbeta library involved unique molecular identifiers. TCRdb analysed the PCR reads with MiXCR anew, one entry per CDR3 protein. The table includes over 150,000 distinct CDR3 sequences, around 7% detected once. Sequencing used PBMCs, obtained before TCRalphabeta/CD19-depleted stem cell transplant. Receptors were obtained from a boy younger than 10 with acute lymphoblastic leukemia, due to receive a stem cell transplant.

The chain carries TRBV7-9 and TRBJ2-7, with a weak D call TRBD2 (6 bases). The germline V gene encodes CDR1 SEHNR and CDR2 FQNEAQ (reference sequence). Deletions cut 3 bases from V and 5 bases from J, with 14 bases between. CDR3 size: 14 residues. CDR3 region: CASSLGAGLDEQYF. The CDR3 DNA reads as TGTGCCAGCAGCTTGGGTGCGGGGTTAGACGAGCAGTACTTC.

This clonotype was seen many times. The CDR3 loop is CASSLGQTYEKLFF. The CDR3 DNA reads TGCGCCAGCAGCTTGGGGCAGACTTATGAAAAACTGTTTTTT. The chain carries TRBV5-1 and TRBJ1-4; D is ambiguous. With 0 bases removed from V and 6 bases from J, the gap between germline ends came to 9 bases. From germline, CDR1 is SGHRS and CDR2 YFSETQ. This CDR3 is 14 amino acids long. The full variable domain, completed using reference TRBV5-1 and TRBJ1-4, is KAGVTQTPRYLIKTRGQQVTLSCSPISGHRSVSWYQQTPGQGLQFLFEYFSETQRNKGNFPGRFSGRQFSNSRSEMNVSTLELGDSALYLCASSLGQTYEKLFFGSGTQLSVL.

This clonotype has more than one count but fewer than ten. The rearrangement joins TRBV7-2 to TRBJ2-7; TRBD2 matches at 10 bases. The CDR3 sequence is 13 residues long. Germline-derived CDR1 and CDR2 are SGHTA and FQGNSA. J lost 3 bases, V lost 5 bases, and 1 base had no gene match. CDR3 loop: CASSRTSGYEQYF. The CDR3 bases are TGTGCCAGCAGCCGGACTAGCGGCTACGAGCAGTACTTC.

This clonotype came up many times. The chain carries TRBV12-3 or TRBV12-4 and TRBJ2-3; D is ambiguous. With 6 bases removed from V and 8 bases from J, the gap between germline ends came to 12 bases. The CDR3 spans 12 residues. The CDR3 nucleotides read TGTGCCAGCAGCCTCCCGGGCCCTACGCAGTATTTT. Protein sequence: CASSLPGPTQYF.

The V call is TRBV2, the J call TRBJ1-5, with 7 positions matching TRBD1. From germline, CDR1 is SNHLY and CDR2 FYNNEI. With 6 bases clipped from V and 4 bases from J, the junction kept 6 bases outside the gene matches. The CDR3 totals 14 residues. CDR3: CASSRQGTNQPQHF. CDR3 coding DNA: TGTGCCAGCAGCCGACAGGGAACAAATCAGCCCCAGCATTTT. Supplemented by reference TRBV2 and TRBJ1-5, the full variable domain reads EPEVTQTPSHQVTQMGQEVILRCVPISNHLYFYWYRQILGQKVEFLVSFYNNEISEKSEIFDDQFSVERPDGSNFTLKIRSTKLEDSAMYFCASSRQGTNQPQHFGDGTRLSIL.

This clonotype was recorded a few times. V gene TRBV14 combines with J gene TRBJ2-3, with D possibly matching TRBD2 (5 bases). V was shortened by 0 bases and J by 6 bases, with 13 bases between the two germline ends. CDR3 length: 15 residues. Germline V CDR1 and CDR2: SGHDN, FVKESK. The CDR3 nucleotides are TGTGCCAGCAGCCAAGAGTCACCCGGGGAGGATACGCAGTATTTT. Residues: CASSQESPGEDTQYF.

In this sample, this clonotype turned up many times. This chain connects TRBV5-1 to TRBJ2-1; D gene unclear. The germline CDR1 and CDR2 sequences are SGHRS and YFSETQ. V dropped 7 bases and J dropped 7 bases, with 9 bases sitting between them. The CDR3 length is 11 residues. This chain's CDR3 is CASRVGNEQFF. CDR3 DNA: TGCGCCAGCCGAGTAGGTAATGAGCAGTTCTTC.

This clonotype was counted only a few times. This chain links TRBV2 with TRBJ2-3, with TRBD2 matching over 10 bases. Germline V gene data show CDR1 as SNHLY and CDR2 as FYNNEI. V trimming: 5 bases; J trimming: 5 bases; junction bases outside the gene matches: 7. CDR3 length equals 15 residues. The CDR3 nucleotides are TGTGCCAGCAGTTCCAATAGCGGGGGGATAGATACGCAGTATTTT. Its translation: CASSSNSGGIDTQYF. The whole variable domain, filled in from reference TRBV2 and TRBJ2-3, reads EPEVTQTPSHQVTQMGQEVILRCVPISNHLYFYWYRQILGQKVEFLVSFYNNEISEKSEIFDDQFSVERPDGSNFTLKIRSTKLEDSAMYFCASSSNSGGIDTQYFGPGTRLTVL.